These 29 T cell receptor beta chains were all obtained from the same sample, sequenced in a study of T cell responses to AZD1222 COVID-19 vaccine. Only in-frame clones appear in the TCRdb table, and some are missing; sequencing was by immunoSEQ multiplex PCR. In the table there are around 91,000 clones, about 88% of which are singletons. Source: peripheral blood, taken on day 0 of AZD1222 vaccination. All receptors come from an adult in good health.

The V call is TRBV10-3, the J call TRBJ1-1; 7 nucleotides align to TRBD1. The CDR3 is made up of 15 amino acids. With 10 bases clipped from V and 1 base from J, the junction kept 12 bases outside the gene matches. Per the germline V gene, CDR1 is ENHRY and CDR2 is SYGVKD. The CDR3, as DNA: TGTGCCACCAAGACTAGACAGGGAGAGAACACTGAAGCTTTCTTT. Its translation: CATKTRQGENTEAFF.

This clone was recorded only once. The J gene is TRBJ1-1, the V gene TRBV6-5; maybe TRBD1 (6 bases). CDR3 length equals 14 residues. The V and J ends lost 7 bases and 4 bases respectively, with 16 bases between them. From germline, CDR1 is MNHEY and CDR2 SVGAGI. The CDR3 bases are TGTGCCAGCAAACTTGGACAGACGGGCACTGAAGCTTTCTTT. Amino acids: CASKLGQTGTEAFF.

Only one count was recorded for this clone. This rearrangement joins TRBV19 to TRBJ2-1, with 13 bases identical to TRBD2. V gave up 1 base and J gave up 6 bases; unmatched junction bases: 12. The germline gives CDR1 LNHDA, CDR2 SQIVND (reference sequence). The CDR3 spans 19 residues. CDR3 sequence reads: CASSIGPLRGTSGINEQFF. The CDR3 coding sequence is TGTGCCAGTAGTATAGGCCCTCTCCGTGGGACTAGCGGGATCAATGAGCAGTTCTTC.

This chain joins TRBV9 and TRBJ1-3; perhaps TRBD1 as D (6 bases). V lost 3 bases, J lost 2 bases, and 18 bases lay in between. The CDR3 covers 17 residues. Looked up from germline, CDR1 is SGDLS and CDR2 is YYNGEE. The CDR3 nucleotides are TGTGCCAGCAGCGACCAACAGGGCTACGGGGCTGGAAACACCATATATTTT. Translating gives CASSDQQGYGAGNTIYF.

The chain's CDR3 is CASSGTNTDTQYF. CDR3 bases: TGTGCCAGCAGTGGGACGAACACAGATACGCAGTATTTT. The genes are TRBV28 and TRBJ2-3, with D perhaps given as TRBD1 or TRBD2 (5 bases each). With 5 bases removed from V and 2 bases from J, the gap between germline ends came to 8 bases. Germline CDR1 MDHEN, CDR2 SYDVKM. The CDR3 runs 13 residues.

V is TRBV15 and J is TRBJ1-6; 7 bases are shared with TRBD1. J lost 9 bases, V lost 4 bases, and 9 bases had no gene match. Germline V gene lookup returns CDR1 LNHNV and CDR2 YYDKDF (reference sequence). This CDR3 comprises 15 residues. The CDR3 loop reads CATSNAEGASSPLHF. The DNA for the CDR3 is TGTGCCACCAGCAACGCGGAGGGGGCAAGTTCACCCCTCCACTTT.

This clone appeared a single time. This chain joins TRBV3-1 (or the pseudogene TRBV3-2) and TRBJ1-5; unclear D gene. The V end was cut by 1 base, the J end by 7 bases, with 20 bases between. CDR1 is LGHDT and CDR2 is YNNKEL in the germline V gene (reference sequence). CDR3 length: 17 residues. CDR3 region: CASSQGVGGQAGQPQHF. CDR3 bases: TGTGCCAGCAGCCAAGGGGTCGGTGGGCAGGCGGGGCAGCCCCAGCATTTT.

The chain carries TRBV7-9 and TRBJ1-5; a possible D gene is TRBD1 (5 bases). V gave up 5 bases and J gave up 4 bases, with 9 bases separating them. The CDR3 runs to 13 residues. CDR1 and CDR2 (germline): SEHNR, FQNEAQ (reference sequence). CDR3 loop: CASSPEGNQPQHF. The DNA of the CDR3 is TGTGCCAGCAGCCCAGAGGGGAATCAGCCCCAGCATTTT.

This sequence joins TRBV11-2 and TRBJ1-1; no clear D gene. CDR3 length: 14 amino acids. V gave up 2 bases and J gave up 0 bases, with 7 bases separating them. From germline, CDR1 is SGHAT and CDR2 FQNNGV. The CDR3 loop is CASSLSQLNTEAFF. In DNA form, the CDR3 reads TGTGCCAGCAGCTTATCACAGTTGAACACTGAAGCTTTCTTT. The variable domain in full, with the rest retrieved from reference TRBV11-2 and TRBJ1-1, is EAGVAQSPRYKIIEKRQSVAFWCNPISGHATLYWYQQILGQGPKLLIQFQNNGVVDDSQLPKDRFSAERLKGVDSTLKIQPAKLEDSAVYLCASSLSQLNTEAFFGQGTRLTVV.

The chain joins TRBV2 to TRBJ2-5, with 11 nucleotides matching TRBD2. The CDR3 consists of 16 residues. J lost 1 base, V lost 5 bases, and 6 bases had no gene match. Looked up from germline, CDR1 is SNHLY and CDR2 is FYNNEI. In DNA, the CDR3 is TGTGCCAGCAGTAACCCGGGACTAGCGGTCCAAGAGACCCAGTACTTC. This encodes CASSNPGLAVQETQYF.

The chain has TRBV19 and TRBJ2-3; no clear D gene. Germline CDR1 reads LNHDA; CDR2 reads SQIVND (reference sequence). V was cut by 11 bases and J by 3 bases, with 3 bases left in between. The CDR3 loop spans 9 amino acids. CDR3 in amino acids: CARTDTQYF. CDR3 DNA sequence: TGTGCCCGGACAGATACGCAGTATTTT.

This rearrangement joins TRBV6-5 to TRBJ2-7; D is uncertain. V lost 6 bases, J lost 4 bases, and 19 bases lay in between. Germline V gives CDR1 MNHEY, CDR2 SVGAGI. CDR3 length: 15 amino acids. The DNA of the CDR3 is TGTGCCAGCAGCCCCCCCCGGACCTTGATATACGAGCAGTACTTC. Its translation is CASSPPRTLIYEQYF.

The V gene is TRBV5-1, the J gene TRBJ2-1; TRBD2 matches 7 bases. CDR3 length: 13 residues. Germline trimming cut 4 bases from V and 7 bases from J; bases unmatched to any gene: 5. The germline gives CDR1 SGHRS, CDR2 YFSETQ. The CDR3 nucleotides read TGCGCCAGCAGCCTCTTGGGGGGGAATGAGCAGTTCTTC. This sequence encodes CASSLLGGNEQFF.

This chain links TRBV2 with TRBJ1-3; 7 bases line up with TRBD1. With 8 bases clipped from V and 4 bases from J, the junction kept 5 bases outside the gene matches. Germline CDR1 and CDR2: SNHLY and FYNNEI. The CDR3 contains 13 residues. Written as DNA, the CDR3 is TGTGCCAGCGTGGAGGGACAGGGAAACACCATATATTTT. It is translated as CASVEGQGNTIYF. Full variable domain (outside the CDR3, taken from reference TRBV2 and TRBJ1-3): EPEVTQTPSHQVTQMGQEVILRCVPISNHLYFYWYRQILGQKVEFLVSFYNNEISEKSEIFDDQFSVERPDGSNFTLKIRSTKLEDSAMYFCASVEGQGNTIYFGEGSWLTVV.

J is TRBJ1-2 and V is TRBV4-1; D is perhaps TRBD1 (5 bases). The CDR3 extends over 12 amino acids. Looked up from germline, CDR1 is MGHRA and CDR2 is YSYEKL. The V end was cut by 0 bases, the J end by 8 bases, with 7 bases between. The CDR3, as DNA: TGCGCCAGCAGCCAAGAGTGGGGCGGCTACACCTTC. Encoded protein: CASSQEWGGYTF.

This rearrangement joins TRBV5-4 to TRBJ1-2, with a weak D call TRBD1 (5 bases). Germline-derived CDR1 and CDR2 are SGHNT and YYREEE (reference sequence). The germline V and J ends were trimmed by 0 bases and 8 bases, with 8 bases remaining between them. The CDR3 has 12 residues. The CDR3 reads CASSLDGHGYTF. CDR3 nucleotide sequence: TGTGCCAGCAGCTTGGATGGACACGGCTACACCTTC.

This clone was recorded once. The J gene is TRBJ2-1, the V gene TRBV5-3; tentative D call: TRBD2 (6 bases). TRBV5-3 is classed as an ORF, of uncertain function. V was clipped by 2 bases and J by 4 bases, with 13 bases between them. The CDR3 consists of 15 residues. The CDR3 region has the DNA TGTGCCAGAAGCTTATTGGGAGGCGGTTACAATGAGCAGTTCTTC. Translated, it gives CARSLLGGGYNEQFF.

The V call is TRBV2, the J call TRBJ2-4; D may correspond to TRBD1 or TRBD2 (5 bases each). Trimming pared 8 bases from V and 1 base from J, leaving 12 bases between. The CDR3 consists of 14 residues. In germline, CDR1 is SNHLY, CDR2 FYNNEI. In DNA, the CDR3 is TGTGCCAGCGGTGGGACCGGCGCCAAAAACATTCAGTACTTC. Amino acid sequence: CASGGTGAKNIQYF.

This rearrangement joins TRBV5-8 to TRBJ2-1; 7 bases line up with TRBD1. Germline CDR1 is SGHTS and CDR2 is YDEGEE. V lost 1 base, J lost 3 bases, and 1 base stayed unmatched. The CDR3 extends over 14 amino acids. The CDR3 here is CASSLRGRYNEQFF. The CDR3 DNA follows: TGTGCCAGCAGCTTGAGGGGGCGCTACAATGAGCAGTTCTTC. Looking up the rest from reference TRBV5-8 and TRBJ2-1 gives the full variable domain: EAGVTQSPTHLIKTRGQQATLRCSPISGHTSVYWYQQALGLGLQFLLWYDEGEERNRGNFPPRFSGRQFPNYSSELNVNALELEDSALYLCASSLRGRYNEQFFGPGTRLTVL.

This clone was recorded a few times. This chain links TRBV2 with TRBJ2-7; D is undetermined. The CDR3 is made up of 13 amino acids. The V gene's germline CDR1 is SNHLY and CDR2 FYNNEI. The V end lost 4 bases, the J end lost 2 bases, and 9 bases lay between the germline ends. For the CDR3, the DNA is TGTGCCAGCAGTGCCCAGCCAGCCTACGAGCAGTACTTC. Protein product: CASSAQPAYEQYF.

Of note for this clone: Other nucleotide sequences from this sample produce the same CDR3. The rearrangement joins TRBV7-2 to TRBJ1-3; D is unclear. Trimming cost V 1 base and J 0 bases, with 4 bases left between them. This CDR3 region has 14 residues. The germline V gene encodes CDR1 SGHTA and CDR2 FQGNSA. CDR3 residues: CASSLGGSGNTIYF. The CDR3 region has the DNA TGTGCCAGCAGCTTAGGGGGCTCTGGAAACACCATATATTTT.

This sequence joins TRBV19 and TRBJ1-2, with 7 bases matching TRBD1. V was clipped by 1 base and J by 4 bases; unmatched bases: 3. CDR3 length: 14 residues. Germline loops: CDR1 LNHDA, CDR2 SQIVND (reference sequence). This CDR3 is CASSIGGQPYGYTF. CDR3 DNA sequence: TGTGCCAGTAGTATAGGGGGACAGCCCTATGGCTACACCTTC.

The chain carries TRBV3-1 (or the pseudogene TRBV3-2) and TRBJ1-1; D uncertain. V gave up 5 bases and J gave up 3 bases, with 10 bases separating them. Germline-derived CDR1 and CDR2 are LGHDT and YNNKEL (reference sequence). The length of the CDR3 is 13 residues. The CDR3 region is CASSDLTYTEAFF. The CDR3 DNA sequence: TGTGCCAGCAGCGATTTGACCTACACTGAAGCTTTCTTT.

The rearrangement uses TRBV6-2 or TRBV6-3 and TRBJ2-7, with 8 bases fitting TRBD2. CDR3 length equals 18 residues. The trim removed 0 bases at V and 6 bases at J, leaving 16 bases unmatched. Germline V lookup: CDR1 MNHEY, CDR2 SVGEGT. The CDR3 DNA reads as TGTGCCAGCAGTTACTCGCGGAGCGGGAGCGGCCTGGCGTCCGAGCAGTACTTC. This gives the protein CASSYSRSGSGLASEQYF.

The rearrangement uses TRBV2 and TRBJ1-4, with 8 nucleotides matching TRBD1. From germline, CDR1 is SNHLY and CDR2 FYNNEI. V shed 5 bases, J shed 7 bases, and the junction held 9 bases outside the gene matches. The CDR3 has 15 amino acids. CDR3 nucleotides: TGTGCCAGCAGTCTCTCCTCCGGGACAGGTGAAAAACTGTTTTTT. Translated, it gives CASSLSSGTGEKLFF.

The rearrangement joins TRBV6-2 or TRBV6-3 to TRBJ2-1, with D unresolved. The CDR3 loop spans 14 amino acids. Trimming shortened V by 2 bases and J by 4 bases, and 9 bases separated the two germline ends. Germline lookup yields CDR1 MNHEY and CDR2 SVGEGT. The CDR3 coding sequence is TGTGCCAGCAGTTACCGATACACATACAATGAGCAGTTCTTC. Translating gives CASSYRYTYNEQFF.

This clone was detected once. The chain uses TRBV5-1 and TRBJ2-1, with a weak D call TRBD2 (6 bases). CDR3 length equals 15 residues. V lost 0 bases to trimming and J lost 5 bases, with 12 bases between them. Germline CDR1 SGHRS, CDR2 YFSETQ. As DNA, the CDR3 is TGCGCCAGCAGCTTGGGGCTAGCGAAACACAATGAGCAGTTCTTC. This codes for CASSLGLAKHNEQFF.

In this sample, this clone turned up a few times. The V gene is TRBV4-2, the J gene TRBJ2-2; the D gene is possibly TRBD2 (7 bases). This CDR3 has 16 amino acids. Germline-derived CDR1 and CDR2 are LGHNA and YNFKEQ. Trimming took off 4 bases at V and 1 base at J, with 13 bases between the two ends. The CDR3 here is CASSPRGRGNTGELFF. Here the CDR3 DNA reads TGTGCCAGCAGCCCGAGGGGGAGGGGGAACACCGGGGAGCTGTTTTTT.

This rearrangement joins TRBV6-5 to TRBJ1-5; 8 nucleotides line up with TRBD1. Trimming cost V 2 bases and J 7 bases; bases outside gene matches: 1. The CDR3 runs to 13 residues. CDR1 MNHEY and CDR2 SVGAGI come from the germline V gene. The CDR3 DNA reads TGTGCCAGCAGTTACGACAGGGGACAGCCCCAGCATTTT. As protein: CASSYDRGQPQHF.